The entry that follows covers one TCR beta chain sequence. These data are taken from a study of T cell repertoires and HLA-DP antigens. Study details: Versus self, one alloantigen differed at one groove amino acid, the other at fewer than 13.

Germline V gene data show CDR1 as SGHRS and CDR2 as YFSETQ. The CDR3 loop spans 15 amino acids. V gave up 0 bases and J gave up 9 bases; unmatched junction bases: 11. Here immunoSEQ multiplex PCR was the method, and the copy in TCRdb shows in-frame clones only, minus some. The table records 400 to 450 clones, around 58% of them present only once. Label denotes: CD137+ CD4 T cells sorted after culture with HeLa expressing allogeneic HLA-DP. HeLa stimulator cells carried retrovirally transduced HLA-DPA1/DPB1, HLA-DM, invariant chain and CD80. After approximately two weeks, CD4+ cells were restimulated 20 to 25 h with the same allogeneic DPB1. With 45 to 60 U/mL IL-2, CD4+ responders met 100 Gy-irradiated HeLa cells at 3:1.

The source material was alloreactive CD137+ CD4+ T cells from cultured PBMCs. The subset here: CD137+ CD4+ cells sorted after approximately 22 h restimulation with the allogeneic HLA-DP-expressing HeLa cells. This TCR was sampled from a man aged 50 to 60 in good health and CMV-seronegative. The V call is TRBV5-1, the J call TRBJ2-7; TRBD1 aligns across 8 bases. Here the CDR3 DNA reads TGCGCCAGCAGCTTGGTCGGACAGGGAACCCTTGGGCAGTACTTC. Translating it yields CASSLVGQGTLGQYF.